The 27 T cell receptor beta chains below were found in one sample sequenced in a study of blood T cell repertoires in COVID-19. Profiled with immunoSEQ multiplex PCR; TCRdb holds only in-frame clones, not every one. The sample holds roughly 320,000 clones; approximately 85% are singletons and the top ten take roughly 7.8%. The material sequenced was peripheral blood. Receptor source: a human donor in a cohort sampled during active COVID-19.

The chain is built from TRBV29-1 and TRBJ1-2; TRBD1 agrees at 8 bases. V dropped 7 bases and J dropped 4; count of bases not matched to a gene: 8. CDR1 and CDR2 (germline): SQVTM, ANQGSEA. The CDR3 sequence is 13 residues long. The CDR3 DNA reads as TGCAGCGGCTCCAGGACAGGGTCCTATGGCTACACCTTC. Its translation is CSGSRTGSYGYTF.

The chain combines TRBV14 with TRBJ2-2, with D unclear. The ends were cut back, 2 bases at V and 7 bases at J, with 8 bases in the middle. CDR1 and CDR2 from the germline V gene are SGHDN and FVKESK. The CDR3 contains 13 residues. The CDR3 DNA sequence: TGTGCCAGCAGCCAAAACATATACGGGGAGCTGTTTTTT. It specifies CASSQNIYGELFF.

The rearrangement joins TRBV10-1 to TRBJ1-1; D is ambiguous. CDR1 is WNHNN, CDR2 SYGVQD, per germline (reference sequence). Trimming took 2 bases from V and 3 from J, leaving 7 bases between them. The CDR3 is made up of 13 amino acids. DNA of the CDR3: TGCGCCAGCAGTGAGACATGGTACACTGAAGCTTTCTTT. Its protein is CASSETWYTEAFF.

In its sample, this clone was seen many times. The chain combines TRBV4-1 with TRBJ1-1; D gene uncertain. This CDR3 has 13 residues. Between the trimmed V and J ends, which lost 4 bases and 7 bases, there was a span of 13 bases. Germline CDR1 MGHRA, CDR2 YSYEKL. The DNA for the CDR3 is TGCGCCAGCAGCCGCGAGTTTGAGGGTGAAGCTTTCTTT. Translated: CASSREFEGEAFF.

This chain connects TRBV30 to TRBJ2-1; tentatively, D is TRBD2 (6 bases). The germline CDR1 and CDR2 sequences are GTSNPN and SVGIG (reference sequence). Trimming removed 7 bases from V and 4 bases from J, with 11 bases in between. CDR3 length: 12 residues. The CDR3 bases are TGTGCCTTTCGCGGGGTGTACAATGAGCAGTTCTTC. Protein product: CAFRGVYNEQFF.

The CDR3: CASSLGQGIGGELFF. In DNA form, the CDR3 reads TGTGCCAGCAGCTTAGGACAGGGGATCGGCGGGGAGCTGTTTTTT. The V call is TRBV7-9, the J call TRBJ2-2; 8 nucleotides agree with TRBD1. The CDR3 loop spans 15 amino acids. Germline assignment: CDR1 SEHNR and CDR2 FQNEAQ (reference sequence). Losses at the gene ends were 1 base for V and 7 bases for J; bases not matched to a gene: 5. The variable domain in full, completed from reference TRBV7-9 and TRBJ2-2, reads DTGVSQNPRHKITKRGQNVTFRCDPISEHNRLYWYRQTLGQGPEFLTYFQNEAQLEKSRLLSDRFSAERPKGSFSTLEIQRTEQGDSAMYLCASSLGQGIGGELFFGEGSRLTVL.

The chain has TRBV4-2 and TRBJ1-2, with unresolved D. Germline V lookup: CDR1 LGHNA, CDR2 YNFKEQ. The CDR3 is made up of 14 amino acids. V lost 1 base to trimming and J lost 4 bases, with 10 bases between them. The CDR3 region is CASSQGEAAYGYTF. DNA of the CDR3: TGTGCCAGCAGCCAAGGGGAGGCCGCCTATGGCTACACCTTC.

The rearrangement joins TRBV9 to TRBJ2-1; 11 bases are a match to TRBD1. V was clipped by 3 bases and J by 0 bases; unmatched bases: 8. The V gene's germline CDR1 is SGDLS and CDR2 YYNGEE. The CDR3 extends over 18 amino acids. CDR3 sequence reads: CASSGDRGYESSYNEQFF. The DNA for the CDR3 is TGTGCCAGCAGCGGGGACAGGGGGTACGAGAGCTCCTACAATGAGCAGTTCTTC.

The table lists this clone with a few counts. The V call is TRBV19, the J call TRBJ1-5, with 8 bases fitting TRBD1. The V gene end was trimmed by 10 bases and the J gene end by 6 bases; junction bases not matched to a gene: 11. The V gene's germline CDR1 is LNHDA and CDR2 SQIVND (reference sequence). The CDR3 spans 14 residues. The CDR3 loop reads CAISPGGWGQPQHF. CDR3 nucleotides: TGTGCCATTTCCCCAGGGGGCTGGGGTCAGCCCCAGCATTTT.

The table lists this clone with a few counts. The V call is TRBV27, the J call TRBJ2-2; no definite D call. Looked up from germline, CDR1 is MNHEY and CDR2 is SMNVEV (reference sequence). The CDR3 is 18 amino acids. V dropped 4 bases and J dropped 1 base, with 19 bases sitting between them. CDR3 sequence reads: CASSSVGRREGNTGELFF. CDR3 nucleotides: TGTGCCAGCAGTTCCGTGGGCCGCCGTGAAGGGAACACCGGGGAGCTGTTTTTT.

V is TRBV7-6 and J is TRBJ1-3; D might be TRBD1 (5 bases). Per germline, CDR1 SGHVS and CDR2 FNYEAQ. The CDR3 consists of 16 residues. V was trimmed by 1 base and J by 1 base, leaving 11 bases between them. The CDR3 DNA is TGTGCCAGCAGCTTAGGCGGGGGGATTTCTGGAAACACCATATATTTT. It encodes CASSLGGGISGNTIYF.

This chain links TRBV18 with TRBJ2-6; D perhaps matches TRBD1 (6 bases). Trimming took off 2 bases at V and 2 bases at J, with 10 bases between the two ends. This CDR3 spans 16 amino acids. The germline V gene has CDR1 KGHSH and CDR2 LQKENI. CDR3 region: CASSPTGLPGANVLTF. CDR3 bases: TGTGCCAGCTCACCAACAGGGCTCCCTGGGGCCAACGTCCTGACTTTC.

This clone was recorded once. The chain has TRBV30 and TRBJ2-7; 8 bases map to TRBD2. The V gene's germline CDR1 is GTSNPN and CDR2 SVGIG (reference sequence). V lost 5 bases and J lost 3; bases outside the gene matches: 3. The CDR3 length is 12 residues. The CDR3 nucleotides are TGTGCCTGGCGGGGGGGTGGCTACGAGCAGTACTTC. This gives the protein CAWRGGGYEQYF.

The genes are TRBV18 and TRBJ2-3, with 15 bases identical to TRBD2. The V segment lost 0 bases and the J segment 7 bases; nucleotides outside the gene matches: 2. Germline lookup yields CDR1 KGHSH and CDR2 LQKENI. The CDR3 has 16 residues. The CDR3 DNA sequence: TGTGCCAGCTCACCACCCGGACTAGCGGGGGGGTATACGCAGTATTTT. Protein: CASSPPGLAGGYTQYF. The full variable domain, completed using reference TRBV18 and TRBJ2-3, is NAGVMQNPRHLVRRRGQEARLRCSPMKGHSHVYWYRQLPEEGLKFMVYLQKENIIDESGMPKERFSAEFPKEGPSILRIQQVVRGDSAAYFCASSPPGLAGGYTQYFGPGTRLTVL.

The chain uses TRBV10-3 and TRBJ1-1; TRBD1 matches at 9 bases. The CDR3 is made up of 15 amino acids. Losses at the gene ends were 6 bases for V and 0 bases for J; bases not matched to a gene: 5. Germline V CDR1 and CDR2: ENHRY, SYGVKD. The CDR3 DNA reads TGTGCCATCAGGGACAGGGGTAATGTGAACACTGAAGCTTTCTTT. Translation gives CAIRDRGNVNTEAFF.

The V call is TRBV7-8, the J call TRBJ1-3; D gene ambiguous. Deletions cut 2 bases from V and 1 base from J, with 6 bases between. CDR1 is SGHVS and CDR2 is FQNEAQ in the germline V gene. The CDR3 contains 14 residues. CDR3 in DNA: TGTGCCAGCAGCTTACTACGGTCTGGAAACACCATATATTTT. Translation: CASSLLRSGNTIYF.

This clone was seen only a few times. The chain joins TRBV7-8 to TRBJ1-2; TRBD1 matches 8 bases. The length of the CDR3 is 15 residues. The germline gives CDR1 SGHVS, CDR2 FQNEAQ. Trimming removed 4 bases from V and 2 bases from J; junction bases left unmatched: 6. The CDR3 protein is CASSSDRGGNYGYTF. Written as DNA, the CDR3 is TGTGCCAGCAGCTCTGACAGGGGAGGCAACTATGGCTACACCTTC.

The chain links TRBV11-1 to TRBJ2-2, with TRBD1 as a possible D gene (5 bases). Trimming pared 8 bases from V and 6 bases from J, leaving 10 bases between. CDR1 SGHAT and CDR2 FQDESV come from the germline V gene (reference sequence). CDR3 length: 12 residues. The CDR3 sequence: CASSRGSGELFF. The CDR3, as DNA: TGTGCCAGCTCAAGGGGATCCGGGGAGCTGTTTTTT.

V is TRBV11-2 and J is TRBJ2-1, with TRBD1 identical over 8 bases. V lost 5 bases and J lost 6; bases outside the gene matches: 3. Per the germline V gene, CDR1 is SGHAT and CDR2 is FQNNGV. This CDR3 comprises 13 residues. The CDR3 sequence: CASSRDRGNEQFF. In DNA, the CDR3 is TGTGCCAGCAGCCGAGACAGGGGCAATGAGCAGTTCTTC. Drawing the rest from reference TRBV11-2 and TRBJ2-1, the complete variable domain is EAGVAQSPRYKIIEKRQSVAFWCNPISGHATLYWYQQILGQGPKLLIQFQNNGVVDDSQLPKDRFSAERLKGVDSTLKIQPAKLEDSAVYLCASSRDRGNEQFFGPGTRLTVL.

In this sample, this clone turned up a few times. V is TRBV5-1 and J is TRBJ1-6, with unresolved D. The CDR3 is made up of 13 amino acids. Per germline, CDR1 SGHRS and CDR2 YFSETQ. V lost 1 base to trimming and J lost 7 bases, with 6 bases between them. The DNA of the CDR3 is TGCGCCAGCAGCTTGACCGAGAATTCACCCCTCCACTTT. It specifies CASSLTENSPLHF.

The chain recombines TRBV13 with TRBJ2-3; TRBD2 aligns across 13 bases. The CDR3 is made up of 16 amino acids. V lost 4 bases and J lost 3; bases outside the gene matches: 4. Germline assignment: CDR1 PRHDT and CDR2 FYEKMQ (reference sequence). The CDR3 coding sequence is TGTGCCAGCAGCTCACTAGCGGGGGGGGAAACAGATACGCAGTATTTT. It translates to CASSSLAGGETDTQYF.

The V call is TRBV11-3, the J call TRBJ2-1, with D perhaps matching TRBD2 (5 bases). The length of the CDR3 is 13 residues. Germline assignment: CDR1 SGHNT and CDR2 YENEEA. The V and J ends lost 1 base and 7 bases respectively, with 8 bases between them. DNA of the CDR3: TGTGCCAGCAGCTTAGTCCGGGGAAATGAGCAGTTCTTC. It specifies CASSLVRGNEQFF.

CDR3 sequence reads: CASSIPGQGIYEQYF. The CDR3 DNA reads TGTGCCAGTAGTATTCCGGGACAGGGAATCTACGAGCAGTACTTC. The chain links TRBV19 to TRBJ2-7, with 9 bases that match TRBD1. With 3 bases clipped from V and 3 bases from J, the junction kept 6 bases outside the gene matches. The CDR3 loop spans 15 amino acids. Germline-derived CDR1 and CDR2 are LNHDA and SQIVND (reference sequence).

The genes are TRBV7-8 and TRBJ1-1; the D gene is possibly TRBD1 (5 bases). This CDR3 is 15 amino acids long. V shed 1 base and J shed 9 bases, with 18 bases lying between them. CDR1 and CDR2 from the germline V gene are SGHVS and FQNEAQ. The CDR3 DNA is TGTGCCAGCAGCTTAGATATCCAACCGACAGTGAAAGCTTTCTTT. Protein product: CASSLDIQPTVKAFF.

This chain links TRBV7-2 with TRBJ2-7, with a tentative D call TRBD1 (5 bases). The length of the CDR3 is 15 residues. V was trimmed by 2 bases and J by 7 bases, leaving 18 bases between them. Germline values: CDR1 SGHTA, CDR2 FQGNSA. The CDR3 sequence: CASSLSGSRAGEQYF. The CDR3, as DNA: TGTGCCAGCAGCTTATCCGGGTCCCGGGCAGGGGAGCAGTACTTC.

This chain links TRBV24-1 with TRBJ2-3; possible D gene TRBD2, 7 bases. Trimming took 0 bases from V and 4 from J, leaving 19 bases between them. CDR1 and CDR2 (germline): KGHDR, SFDVKD. This CDR3 has 18 amino acids. CDR3 in amino acids: CATSDLSQIGGPPDTQYF. Here the CDR3 DNA reads TGTGCCACCAGTGATTTGTCCCAAATCGGGGGGCCTCCAGATACGCAGTATTTT.

V usage is TRBV4-2 and J usage is TRBJ2-7; 8 bases are shared with TRBD2. Trimming removed 4 bases from V and 4 bases from J; junction bases left unmatched: 6. This CDR3 is built from 14 residues. The germline CDR1 and CDR2 sequences are LGHNA and YNFKEQ. Written as DNA, the CDR3 is TGTGCCAGCAGCCCGGGACTAGAGCTATACGAGCAGTACTTC. Amino acid sequence: CASSPGLELYEQYF.